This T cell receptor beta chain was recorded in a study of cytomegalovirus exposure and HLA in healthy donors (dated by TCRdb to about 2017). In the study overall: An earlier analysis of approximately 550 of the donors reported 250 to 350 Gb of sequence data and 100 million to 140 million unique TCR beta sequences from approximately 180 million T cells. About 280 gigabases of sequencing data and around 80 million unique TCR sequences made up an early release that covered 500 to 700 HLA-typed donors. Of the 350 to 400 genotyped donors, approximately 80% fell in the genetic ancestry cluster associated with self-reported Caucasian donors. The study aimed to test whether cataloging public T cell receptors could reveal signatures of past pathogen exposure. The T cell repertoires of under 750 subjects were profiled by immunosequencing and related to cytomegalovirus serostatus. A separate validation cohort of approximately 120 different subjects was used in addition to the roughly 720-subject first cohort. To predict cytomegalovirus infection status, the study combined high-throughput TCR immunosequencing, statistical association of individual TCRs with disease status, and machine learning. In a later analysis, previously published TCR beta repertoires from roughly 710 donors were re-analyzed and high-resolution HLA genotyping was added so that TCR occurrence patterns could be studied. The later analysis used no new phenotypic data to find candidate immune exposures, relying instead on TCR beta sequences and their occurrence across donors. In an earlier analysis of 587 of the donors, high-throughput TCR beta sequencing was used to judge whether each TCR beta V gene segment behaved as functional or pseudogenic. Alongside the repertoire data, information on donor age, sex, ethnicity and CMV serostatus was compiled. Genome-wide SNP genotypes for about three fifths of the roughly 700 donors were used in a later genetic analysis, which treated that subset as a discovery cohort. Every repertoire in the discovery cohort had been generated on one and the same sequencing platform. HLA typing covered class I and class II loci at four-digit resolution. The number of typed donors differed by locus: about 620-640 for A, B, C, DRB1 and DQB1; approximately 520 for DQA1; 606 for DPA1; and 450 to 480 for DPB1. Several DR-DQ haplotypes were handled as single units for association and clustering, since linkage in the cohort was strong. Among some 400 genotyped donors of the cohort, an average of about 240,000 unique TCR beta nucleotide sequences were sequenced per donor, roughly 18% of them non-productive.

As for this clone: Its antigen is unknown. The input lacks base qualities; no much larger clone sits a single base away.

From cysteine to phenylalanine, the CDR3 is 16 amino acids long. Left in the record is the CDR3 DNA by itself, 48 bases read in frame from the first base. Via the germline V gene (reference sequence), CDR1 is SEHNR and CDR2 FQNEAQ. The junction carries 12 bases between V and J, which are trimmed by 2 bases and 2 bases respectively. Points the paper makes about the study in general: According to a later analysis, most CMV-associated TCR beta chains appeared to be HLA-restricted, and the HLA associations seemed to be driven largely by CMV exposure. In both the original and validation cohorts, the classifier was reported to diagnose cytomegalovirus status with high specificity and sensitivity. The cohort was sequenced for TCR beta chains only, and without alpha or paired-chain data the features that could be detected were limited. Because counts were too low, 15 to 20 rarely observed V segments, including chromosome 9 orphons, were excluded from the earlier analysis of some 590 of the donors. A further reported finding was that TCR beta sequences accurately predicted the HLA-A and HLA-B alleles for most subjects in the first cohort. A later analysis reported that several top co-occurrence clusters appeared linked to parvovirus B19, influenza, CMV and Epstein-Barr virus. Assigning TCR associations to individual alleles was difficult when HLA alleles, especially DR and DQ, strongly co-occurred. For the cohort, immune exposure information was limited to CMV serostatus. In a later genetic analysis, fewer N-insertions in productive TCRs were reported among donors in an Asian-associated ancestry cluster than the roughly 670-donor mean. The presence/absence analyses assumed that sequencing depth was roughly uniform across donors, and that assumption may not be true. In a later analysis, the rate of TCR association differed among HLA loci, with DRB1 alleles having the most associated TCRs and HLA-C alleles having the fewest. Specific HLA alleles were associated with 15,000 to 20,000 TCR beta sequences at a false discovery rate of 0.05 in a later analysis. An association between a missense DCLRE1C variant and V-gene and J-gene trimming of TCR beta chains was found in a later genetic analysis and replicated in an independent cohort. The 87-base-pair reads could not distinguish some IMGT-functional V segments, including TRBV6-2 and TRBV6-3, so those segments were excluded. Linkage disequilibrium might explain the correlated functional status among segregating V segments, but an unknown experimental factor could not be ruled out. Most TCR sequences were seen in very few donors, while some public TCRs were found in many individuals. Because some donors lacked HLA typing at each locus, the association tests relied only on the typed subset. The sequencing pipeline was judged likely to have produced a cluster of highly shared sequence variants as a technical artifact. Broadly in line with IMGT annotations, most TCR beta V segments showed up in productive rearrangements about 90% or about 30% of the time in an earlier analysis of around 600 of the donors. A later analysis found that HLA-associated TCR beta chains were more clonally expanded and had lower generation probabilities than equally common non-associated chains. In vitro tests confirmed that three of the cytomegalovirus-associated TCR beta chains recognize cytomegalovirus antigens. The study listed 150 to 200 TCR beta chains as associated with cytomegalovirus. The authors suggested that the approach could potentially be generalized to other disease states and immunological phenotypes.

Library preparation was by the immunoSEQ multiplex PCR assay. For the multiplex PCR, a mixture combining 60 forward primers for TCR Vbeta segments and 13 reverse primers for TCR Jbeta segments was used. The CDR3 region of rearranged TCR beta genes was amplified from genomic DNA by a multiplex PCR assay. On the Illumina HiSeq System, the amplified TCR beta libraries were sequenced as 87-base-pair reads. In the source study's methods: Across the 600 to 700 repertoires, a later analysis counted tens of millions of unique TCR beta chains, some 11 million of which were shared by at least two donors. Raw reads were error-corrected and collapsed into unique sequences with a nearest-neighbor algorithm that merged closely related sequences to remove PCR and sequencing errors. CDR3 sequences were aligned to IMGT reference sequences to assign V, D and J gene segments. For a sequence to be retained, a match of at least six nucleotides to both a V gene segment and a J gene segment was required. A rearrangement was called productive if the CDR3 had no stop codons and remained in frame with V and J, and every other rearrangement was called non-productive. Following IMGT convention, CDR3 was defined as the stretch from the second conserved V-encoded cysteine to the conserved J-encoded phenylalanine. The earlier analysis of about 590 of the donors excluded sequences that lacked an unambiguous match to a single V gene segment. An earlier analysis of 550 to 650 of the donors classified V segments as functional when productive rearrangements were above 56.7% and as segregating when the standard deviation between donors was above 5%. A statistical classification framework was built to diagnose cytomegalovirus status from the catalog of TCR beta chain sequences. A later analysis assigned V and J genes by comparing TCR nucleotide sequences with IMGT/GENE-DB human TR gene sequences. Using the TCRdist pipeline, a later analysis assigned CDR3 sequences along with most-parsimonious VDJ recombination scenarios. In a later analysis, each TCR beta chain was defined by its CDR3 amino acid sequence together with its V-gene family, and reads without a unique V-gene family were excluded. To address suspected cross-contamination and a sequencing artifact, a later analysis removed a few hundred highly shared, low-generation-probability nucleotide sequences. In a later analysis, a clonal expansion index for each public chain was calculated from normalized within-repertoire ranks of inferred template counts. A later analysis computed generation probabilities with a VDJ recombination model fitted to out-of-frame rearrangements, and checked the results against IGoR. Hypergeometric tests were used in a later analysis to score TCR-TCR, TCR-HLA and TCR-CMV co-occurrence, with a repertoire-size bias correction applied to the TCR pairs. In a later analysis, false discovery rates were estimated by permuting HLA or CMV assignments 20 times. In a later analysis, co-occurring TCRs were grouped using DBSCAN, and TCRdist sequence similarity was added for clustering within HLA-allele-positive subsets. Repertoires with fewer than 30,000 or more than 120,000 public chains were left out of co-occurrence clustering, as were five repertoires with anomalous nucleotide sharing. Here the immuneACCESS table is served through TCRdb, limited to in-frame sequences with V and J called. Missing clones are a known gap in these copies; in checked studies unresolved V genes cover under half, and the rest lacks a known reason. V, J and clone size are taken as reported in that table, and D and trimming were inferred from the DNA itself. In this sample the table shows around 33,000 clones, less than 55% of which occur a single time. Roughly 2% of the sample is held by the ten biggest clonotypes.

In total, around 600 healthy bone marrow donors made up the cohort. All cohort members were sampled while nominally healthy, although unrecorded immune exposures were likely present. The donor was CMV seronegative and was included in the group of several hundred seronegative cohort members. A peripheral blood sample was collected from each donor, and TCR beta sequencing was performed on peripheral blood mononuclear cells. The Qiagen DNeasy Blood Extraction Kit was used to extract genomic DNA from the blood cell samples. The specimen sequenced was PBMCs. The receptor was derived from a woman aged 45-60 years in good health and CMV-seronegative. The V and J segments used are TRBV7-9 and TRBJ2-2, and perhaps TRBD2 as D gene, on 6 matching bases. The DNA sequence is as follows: TGTGCCAGCAGCTTAAGCGCAGGGACTAACACCGGGGAGCTGTTTTTT. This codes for CASSLSAGTNTGELFF.